These 31 T cell receptor beta chains share one sample of origin, sequenced in a study of cytomegalovirus exposure and HLA in healthy donors. It was with 60 Vbeta and 13 Jbeta primers that the PCR ran. Here immunoSEQ multiplex PCR was the method, and the copy in TCRdb shows in-frame clones only, minus some. The repertoire has around 67,000 clones, 60% to 80% of them found once; the top ten carry 20% to 25%. Sequencing input: PBMCs. Every receptor here comes from a woman in her 30s in good health and CMV-seropositive.

This chain connects TRBV2 to TRBJ1-2, with TRBD1 matching 9 bases. CDR3 size: 14 residues. Trimming removed 3 bases from V and 4 bases from J; junction bases left unmatched: 3. The germline gives CDR1 SNHLY, CDR2 FYNNEI. The CDR3 is CASSEGTGLYGYTF. CDR3 nucleotides: TGTGCCAGCAGTGAGGGGACAGGGCTCTATGGCTACACCTTC.

In this sample, this clone turned up once. The V gene is TRBV7-9, the J gene TRBJ2-7; 11 bases align to TRBD1. This CDR3 spans 17 amino acids. Germline values: CDR1 SEHNR, CDR2 FQNEAQ (reference sequence). Trimming took 5 bases from V and 2 from J; bases not matched to a gene: 11. CDR3 coding DNA: TGTGCCAGCAGCCCCGGGACAGGGGGGTTCAGCACCTACGAGCAGTACTTC. Residues: CASSPGTGGFSTYEQYF.

The genes are TRBV30 and TRBJ2-7; 7 nucleotides match TRBD2. The J segment lost 1 base and the V segment lost 3 bases, leaving 6 bases of the junction unmatched. The length of the CDR3 is 14 residues. Germline-derived CDR1 and CDR2 are GTSNPN and SVGIG (reference sequence). The CDR3 DNA reads TGTGCCTGGAGGAGGGCGGGAGCTTCCTACGAGCAGTACTTC. Translating it yields CAWRRAGASYEQYF. Filled out from reference TRBV30 and TRBJ2-7, the complete variable domain reads SQTIHQWPATLVQPVGSPLSLECTVEGTSNPNLYWYRQAAGRGLQLLFYSVGIGQISSEVPQNLSASRPQDRQFILSSKKLLLSDSGFYLCAWRRAGASYEQYFGPGTRLTVT.

The V gene is TRBV5-1, the J gene TRBJ2-3; 7 bases agree with TRBD1. The CDR3 length is 17 residues. Per germline, CDR1 SGHRS and CDR2 YFSETQ. Losses at the gene ends were 1 base for V and 4 bases for J; bases not matched to a gene: 12. CDR3 in DNA: TGCGCCAGCAGCTTGAAATTGACAGGGTTTATATCAGATACGCAGTATTTT. This sequence encodes CASSLKLTGFISDTQYF.

This rearrangement joins TRBV13 to TRBJ1-4, with a possible D match to TRBD1 (5 bases). Trimming took 0 bases from V and 1 from J, leaving 6 bases between them. Per the germline V gene, CDR1 is PRHDT and CDR2 is FYEKMQ (reference sequence). This CDR3 is built from 15 residues. CDR3 loop: CASSLGGRTNEKLFF. The CDR3 nucleotides are TGTGCCAGCAGCTTAGGGGGGCGAACTAATGAAAAACTGTTTTTT.

The chain uses TRBV28 and TRBJ2-7; weak D call: TRBD1 (6 bases). The CDR3 totals 15 residues. V gave up 3 bases and J gave up 0 bases, with 12 bases separating them. Germline V gene data show CDR1 as MDHEN and CDR2 as SYDVKM. CDR3 sequence reads: CASSFNRVSSYEQYF. CDR3 DNA sequence: TGTGCCAGCAGTTTTAACAGGGTGAGCTCCTACGAGCAGTACTTC.

This clone was recorded a few times. The chain carries TRBV6-6 and TRBJ2-3; the match to TRBD1 covers 8 bases. This CDR3 is 14 amino acids long. V lost 11 bases and J lost 4; bases outside the gene matches: 11. CDR1 and CDR2 (germline): MNHNY, SVGAGI (reference sequence). This CDR3 is CAALRTGNPDTQYF. CDR3 nucleotide sequence: TGTGCCGCCCTAAGGACAGGGAACCCAGATACGCAGTATTTT.

The chain has TRBV4-1 and TRBJ1-2; 7 nucleotides agree with TRBD1. The CDR3 has 15 residues. Germline V gene lookup returns CDR1 MGHRA and CDR2 YSYEKL. Unmatched junction bases numbered 8, after V lost 5 bases and J lost 2 bases. CDR3 DNA: TGCGCCAGCAGCATTCCGGGACAGACAAACTATGGCTACACCTTC. Protein product: CASSIPGQTNYGYTF.

This clone occurred a few times. V gene TRBV30 combines with J gene TRBJ2-7; D is ambiguous. CDR3 length: 13 residues. Trimming took 3 bases from V and 3 from J, leaving 12 bases between them. CDR1 is GTSNPN, CDR2 SVGIG, per germline (reference sequence). The CDR3 bases are TGTGCCTGGAGGCTCGGTACTTACTACGAGCAGTACTTC. Residues: CAWRLGTYYEQYF.

The gene calls are TRBV29-1 and TRBJ1-4, with 7 bases fitting TRBD1. Germline V gene data show CDR1 as SQVTM and CDR2 as ANQGSEA. V was clipped by 6 bases and J by 0 bases; unmatched bases: 1. CDR3 length: 13 residues. CDR3 region: CSVGQSTNEKLFF. The CDR3, as DNA: TGCAGCGTGGGACAGTCAACTAATGAAAAACTGTTTTTT.

Regarding this clone: Different DNA sequences within this sample yield the same CDR3. The genes are TRBV6-6 and TRBJ1-1; D is unclear. CDR1 is MNHNY and CDR2 is SVGAGI in the germline V gene (reference sequence). The CDR3 loop spans 11 amino acids. The V gene lost 6 bases and the J gene lost 2 bases, with 4 bases spanning the gap. This chain's CDR3 is CASRLNTEAFF. DNA for the CDR3: TGTGCCAGCAGACTTAACACTGAAGCTTTCTTT.

This clone was seen a few times. The chain is built from TRBV7-9 and TRBJ2-3, with 7 nucleotides matching TRBD2. CDR3 length: 14 amino acids. CDR1 is SEHNR, CDR2 FQNEAQ, per germline (reference sequence). The trim removed 5 bases at V and 2 bases at J, leaving 4 bases unmatched. The CDR3 loop is CASSRSGNTDTQYF. DNA for the CDR3: TGTGCCAGCAGCCGAAGCGGGAACACAGATACGCAGTATTTT.

The chain links TRBV29-1 to TRBJ1-2, with a weak D call TRBD1 (6 bases). Trimming pared 7 bases from V and 4 bases from J, leaving 13 bases between. Per germline, CDR1 SQVTM and CDR2 ANQGSEA. The CDR3 sequence is 12 residues long. The CDR3 bases are TGCAGCGACTTACAGGGCTCCTATGGCTACACCTTC. Amino acids: CSDLQGSYGYTF.

The CDR3 protein is CASSPGKDEQFF. As DNA, the CDR3 is TGTGCCAGCAGTCCCGGGAAGGATGAGCAGTTCTTC. V usage is TRBV6-5 and J usage is TRBJ2-1, with D possibly matching TRBD2 (5 bases). The CDR3 runs 12 residues. V lost 5 bases to trimming and J lost 8 bases, with 10 bases between them. The germline V gene has CDR1 MNHEY and CDR2 SVGAGI.

The chain combines TRBV30 with TRBJ1-2, with TRBD1 matching 11 bases. V was clipped by 5 bases and J by 5 bases; unmatched bases: 1. Germline V gene sequence: CDR1 GTSNPN, CDR2 SVGIG (reference sequence). The CDR3 sequence is 12 residues long. CDR3 protein: CAWGTGGYGYTF. DNA for the CDR3: TGTGCCTGGGGGACAGGGGGTTATGGCTACACCTTC. The whole variable domain, remainder taken from reference TRBV30 and TRBJ1-2, is SQTIHQWPATLVQPVGSPLSLECTVEGTSNPNLYWYRQAAGRGLQLLFYSVGIGQISSEVPQNLSASRPQDRQFILSSKKLLLSDSGFYLCAWGTGGYGYTFGSGTRLTVV.

The chain carries TRBV19 and TRBJ1-1; TRBD1 agrees at 8 bases. V lost 3 bases and J lost 7; bases outside the gene matches: 4. Germline V gives CDR1 LNHDA, CDR2 SQIVND (reference sequence). The CDR3 spans 13 residues. The CDR3 reads CASSIGTGFEAFF. CDR3 DNA sequence: TGTGCCAGTAGTATCGGGACAGGATTTGAAGCTTTCTTT.

This rearrangement joins TRBV6-5 to TRBJ2-7; 7 bases map to TRBD2. CDR1 and CDR2 (germline): MNHEY, SVGAGI. V gave up 4 bases and J gave up 4 bases; unmatched junction bases: 7. CDR3 length: 14 amino acids. The CDR3 region is CASSSEAGTYEQYF. The CDR3 coding sequence is TGTGCCAGCAGTTCCGAAGCGGGGACGTACGAGCAGTACTTC.

This chain joins TRBV30 and TRBJ2-7, with TRBD1 as a possible D gene (6 bases). This CDR3 has 13 residues. Germline-derived CDR1 and CDR2 are GTSNPN and SVGIG (reference sequence). V was trimmed by 3 bases and J by 3 bases, leaving 12 bases between them. CDR3 amino acids: CAWSLTGFYEQYF. CDR3 bases: TGTGCCTGGAGCCTGACAGGTTTCTACGAGCAGTACTTC.

The chain combines TRBV15 with TRBJ1-2; D remains ambiguous. This CDR3 region has 14 residues. The V end was cut by 0 bases, the J end by 1 base, with 6 bases between. CDR1 is LNHNV, CDR2 YYDKDF, per germline (reference sequence). The CDR3 DNA is TGTGCCACCAGCAGAGATCGCGGTAACTATGGCTACACCTTC. This sequence encodes CATSRDRGNYGYTF.

The V and J genes are TRBV11-3 and TRBJ2-1; 7 bases are a match to TRBD1. CDR1 SGHNT and CDR2 YENEEA come from the germline V gene. V was clipped by 7 bases and J by 5 bases; unmatched bases: 2. The CDR3 has 12 residues. CDR3 nucleotide sequence: TGTGCCAGCAAGGGGGCGGACAATGAGCAGTTCTTC. It yields the protein CASKGADNEQFF.

The gene calls are TRBV2 and TRBJ2-7, with 7 bases that match TRBD1. V was clipped by 6 bases and J by 4 bases; unmatched bases: 12. Germline V gene data show CDR1 as SNHLY and CDR2 as FYNNEI. This CDR3 contains 15 residues. This chain's CDR3 is CASRTPTGRAYEQYF. The CDR3 nucleotides are TGTGCCAGCAGAACCCCGACAGGGAGAGCGTACGAGCAGTACTTC.

The CDR3 region has the DNA TGTGCCAGCAGCCCGCGGGGACCCCTCCACTTT. Translating gives CASSPRGPLHF. The V call is TRBV5-8, the J call TRBJ1-6, with D unresolved. CDR1 is SGHTS, CDR2 YDEGEE, per germline. There are 11 residues in the CDR3. V was shortened by 4 bases and J by 12 bases, with 8 bases between the two germline ends.

The chain joins TRBV4-1 to TRBJ1-5; 12 bases are a match to TRBD1. CDR1 is MGHRA and CDR2 is YSYEKL in the germline V gene. Trimming took 4 bases from V and 6 from J; bases not matched to a gene: 4. The CDR3 covers 15 residues. CDR3 nucleotides: TGCGCCAGCAGCCCCCGGGACAGGGGGCTTCAGCCCCAGCATTTT. The encoded protein is CASSPRDRGLQPQHF.

The chain is built from TRBV6-1 and TRBJ2-4; D might be TRBD1 (6 bases). The CDR3 extends over 16 amino acids. With 3 bases removed from V and 2 bases from J, the gap between germline ends came to 14 bases. From germline, CDR1 is MNHNS and CDR2 SASEGT. For the CDR3, the DNA is TGTGCCAGCAGTGACGGACAGCAGGGTTCCAAAAACATTCAGTACTTC. This sequence encodes CASSDGQQGSKNIQYF.

The gene calls are TRBV28 and TRBJ2-1; tentative D call: TRBD2 (6 bases). Germline assignment: CDR1 MDHEN and CDR2 SYDVKM. The CDR3 loop spans 14 amino acids. V was clipped by 2 bases and J by 7 bases, with 12 bases between them. The CDR3 sequence: CASSLRRRVNEQFF. The DNA of the CDR3 is TGTGCCAGCAGTTTAAGGAGGAGGGTTAATGAGCAGTTCTTC.

There are a few counts of this clone. The chain recombines TRBV5-1 with TRBJ2-1; 8 bases align to TRBD1. V lost 5 bases and J lost 3; bases outside the gene matches: 7. In germline, CDR1 is SGHRS, CDR2 YFSETQ. The CDR3 is 15 amino acids. The CDR3 here is CASRGGQGYYNEQFF. The CDR3 bases are TGCGCCAGCAGGGGTGGACAGGGTTACTACAATGAGCAGTTCTTC.

CDR3 protein: CASSRQGGFEKLFF. CDR3 bases: TGTGCCAGCAGCCGACAGGGGGGCTTTGAAAAACTGTTTTTT. This chain connects TRBV5-5 to TRBJ1-4; 9 nucleotides match TRBD1. Germline CDR1 and CDR2: SGHKS and YYEKEE (reference sequence). J was trimmed by 7 bases and V by 4 bases; bases with no gene match: 5. This CDR3 has 14 amino acids.

The J gene is TRBJ2-1, the V gene TRBV29-1, with no clear D. This CDR3 has 13 amino acids. CDR1 and CDR2 (germline): SQVTM, ANQGSEA. The V and J ends lost 6 bases and 4 bases respectively, with 13 bases between them. The CDR3 loop is CSVGISGYNEQFF. CDR3 in DNA: TGCAGCGTCGGTATTTCGGGTTACAATGAGCAGTTCTTC.

The chain links TRBV7-9 to TRBJ1-5; tentative D call: TRBD1 (5 bases). This CDR3 is 13 amino acids long. Trimming took 0 bases from V and 9 from J, leaving 9 bases between them. Germline CDR1 and CDR2: SEHNR and FQNEAQ (reference sequence). The DNA of the CDR3 is TGTGCCAGCAGCTTAGCCCATCAGGGGCCCCAGCATTTT. Amino acid sequence: CASSLAHQGPQHF. The whole variable domain, remainder taken from reference TRBV7-9 and TRBJ1-5, is DTGVSQNPRHKITKRGQNVTFRCDPISEHNRLYWYRQTLGQGPEFLTYFQNEAQLEKSRLLSDRFSAERPKGSFSTLEIQRTEQGDSAMYLCASSLAHQGPQHFGDGTRLSIL.

The chain links TRBV7-3 to TRBJ1-1; possible D gene TRBD1, 5 bases. Trimming removed 2 bases from V and 5 bases from J, with 15 bases in between. This CDR3 spans 15 amino acids. Germline assignment: CDR1 SGHTA and CDR2 FQGTGA. The DNA of the CDR3 is TGTGCCAGCAGCTTATCGGGCCAGGGAAAAACTGAAGCTTTCTTT. Translated, it gives CASSLSGQGKTEAFF.

V usage is TRBV9 and J usage is TRBJ1-2; 8 bases are a match to TRBD1. Looked up from germline, CDR1 is SGDLS and CDR2 is YYNGEE. V trimming: 4 bases; J trimming: 5 bases; junction bases outside the gene matches: 4. The CDR3 has 13 residues. The CDR3 nucleotides are TGTGCCAGCAGCCGACAGGGGCCATATGGCTACACCTTC. Its translation is CASSRQGPYGYTF.